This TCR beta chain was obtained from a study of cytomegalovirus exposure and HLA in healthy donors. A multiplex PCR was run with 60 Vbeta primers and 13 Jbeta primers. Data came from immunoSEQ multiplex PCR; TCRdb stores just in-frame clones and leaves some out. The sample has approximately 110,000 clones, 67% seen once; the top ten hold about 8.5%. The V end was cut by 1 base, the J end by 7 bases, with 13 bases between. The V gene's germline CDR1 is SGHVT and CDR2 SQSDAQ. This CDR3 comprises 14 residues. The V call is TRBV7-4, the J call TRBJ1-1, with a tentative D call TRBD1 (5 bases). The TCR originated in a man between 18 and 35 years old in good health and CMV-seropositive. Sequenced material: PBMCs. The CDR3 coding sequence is TGTGCCAGCAGCTTAGGTGGTGGCGGGGGTGAAGCTTTCTTT. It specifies CASSLGGGGGEAFF. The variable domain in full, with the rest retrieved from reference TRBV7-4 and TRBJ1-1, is GAGVSQSPRYKVAKRGRDVALRCDSISGHVTLYWYRQTLGQGSEVLTYSQSDAQRDKSGRPSGRFSAERPERSVSTLKIQRTEQGDSAVYLCASSLGGGGGEAFFGQGTRLTVV.